The sequence of this TCR beta chain was determined in a study of blood T cell repertoires in COVID-19. Study details: The United States, Italy and Spain supplied acute and convalescent COVID-19 samples. The analysed material was cDNA or gDNA that came from T cells, B-cell-depleted T cells, or PBMCs.

This clone was detected a few times. The CDR3 sequence is 14 residues long. Trimming pared 2 bases from V and 1 base from J, leaving 9 bases between. Germline V gene lookup returns CDR1 SGHTS and CDR2 YDEGEE. Seattle participants joined during active infection and were tracked over time. Original data processing: Reference gene primer amplification gave estimated nucleated cell counts. Assay: immunoSEQ multiplex PCR; the TCRdb copy retains only in-frame clones and omits some. That table supplies the V and J calls and clone size; D and trimming were determined from the DNA. The sample consists of some 350,000 clones, 75% to 90% of them appearing once.

The chain employs TRBV5-8 and TRBJ1-2; D ambiguous. The sequencing input was peripheral blood. This clonotype was sampled from a woman aged 45 to 65 with COVID-19, enrolled during active disease. As DNA, the CDR3 is TGTGCCAGCAGCTTCGGAGGGAATAACTATGGCTACACCTTC. Protein sequence: CASSFGGNNYGYTF.